This paragraph covers one T cell receptor (beta chain) sequence. The antigen is not known. PCR involved 60 Vbeta and 13 Jbeta primers. In the original processing: Among the unique TCR beta chains that a later analysis counted, about 84 million in all, roughly 11 million were shared. Clones were sequenced by immunoSEQ multiplex PCR, and TCRdb holds only the in-frame ones, with some missing. V and J calls and clone size come straight from that table; D and trimming were deduced from the DNA. This sample has about 110,000 clones, with roughly four fifths found just once. This sample stems from a study of cytomegalovirus exposure and HLA in healthy donors. The CDR3 spans 16 residues. The trim removed 2 bases at V and 0 bases at J, leaving 6 bases unmatched. Looked up from germline, CDR1 is SGHDT and CDR2 is YYEEEE. Findings and caveats of the study: In a later analysis, TCR beta V- and J-gene trimming was associated with a missense DCLRE1C variant.

Sequenced input: PBMCs. The chain joins TRBV5-6 to TRBJ2-3, with 7 bases fitting TRBD2. The receptor comes from a man aged 50-60 years in good health and CMV-seronegative. The CDR3 protein is CASSFFSGPSTDTQYF. CDR3 bases: TGTGCCAGCAGCTTCTTTAGCGGGCCGAGCACAGATACGCAGTATTTT.